In this sample, the clone carrying this TCR beta chain turned up many times. Its antigen is unidentified. The data belong to a study of response to subunit inactivated influenza vaccine. Study outcomes and limitations: Authors proposed each seasonal influenza vaccination draws in few new T cells.

Germline V CDR1 and CDR2: LGHDT, YNNKEL (reference sequence). The CDR3 spans 12 residues. Between the trimmed V and J ends, which lost 4 bases and 7 bases, there was a span of 10 bases. TCRdb reprocessed the RT-PCR reads with MiXCR, giving one entry per CDR3 protein. Of 300,000 to 350,000 distinct CDR3 sequences listed, 20% to 25% are singletons. This specimen was PBMCs from blood, taken about 19 months after vaccination. The clonotype comes from a man between 50 and 69 years old who received an inactivated influenza vaccine. The chain uses TRBV3-1 and TRBJ1-2; unclear D gene. CDR3 coding DNA: TGTGCCAGCAGCCCTGGGCACGGTGGCTACACCTTC. Translation gives CASSPGHGGYTF. The whole variable domain, remainder taken from reference TRBV3-1 and TRBJ1-2, is DTAVSQTPKYLVTQMGNDKSIKCEQNLGHDTMYWYKQDSKKFLKIMFSYNNKELIINETVPNRFSPKSPDKAHLNLHINSLELGDSAVYFCASSPGHGGYTFGSGTRLTVV.